Here is one T cell receptor (beta chain) with its context. Its antigen is undetermined. TCR beta cDNA libraries had unique molecular identifiers. About 540,000 cDNA molecules were obtained from roughly 1 to 10 million T cells. TCRdb reprocessed the PCR reads via MiXCR and lists one record per CDR3 protein. The sample lists fewer than 850,000 distinct CDR3 sequences, 46% seen once, with 4.9% in the top ten. This specimen comes from a study of post-analysis software for immune sequencing data. Looking at the study overall: The disease courses spanned relapsing-remitting, secondary progressive and progressive-relapsing forms of multiple sclerosis.

Overall study findings and caveats: Multiple sclerosis patients showed significantly lower normalized Chao1 diversity than controls did. By F measure, strong co-clustering occurred among samples prepared in the same batch. The study found TRBV5-6, TRBV5-1 and TRBV20-1 among a few TRBV segments more frequent in patients than controls.

CDR3 length: 16 amino acids. From germline, CDR1 is ENHRY and CDR2 SYGVKD. Trimming removed 3 bases at V and 0 bases at J, with 15 bases between. This sequence originates from a girl under 18 with multiple sclerosis. Sequencing input: blood. This rearrangement joins TRBV10-3 to TRBJ2-7, with D perhaps TRBD2 (6 bases). This chain's CDR3 is CAISEFDSGDSYEQYF. The CDR3 coding sequence is TGTGCCATCAGTGAATTTGATTCGGGGGACTCCTACGAGCAGTACTTC.